What follows describes a single T cell receptor beta chain. Its antigen is currently unknown. The CDR3 contains 18 residues. V lost 5 bases and J 0 bases, leaving 22 bases between the germline ends. The germline V gene has CDR1 SEHNR and CDR2 FQNEAQ (reference sequence). The data were taken from a study of cytomegalovirus exposure and HLA in healthy donors. Study-level points and caveats: The only immune exposure information that was available was CMV serostatus.

The PCR had 60 Vbeta and 13 Jbeta primers. Sequencing was performed with immunoSEQ multiplex PCR; in TCRdb, only in-frame clones are kept and a portion is missing. The sample shows roughly 180,000 clones, 75% to 90% of them seen only once. The TCR was taken from a girl aged 5 to 17 in good health and CMV-seropositive. The genes are TRBV7-9 and TRBJ1-1; D is possibly TRBD1 (6 bases). The specimen was PBMCs. The CDR3 DNA is TGTGCCAGCAGCCCCGCCGTGCGTCAGGGGAAAATGAACACTGAAGCTTTCTTT. Translated: CASSPAVRQGKMNTEAFF.